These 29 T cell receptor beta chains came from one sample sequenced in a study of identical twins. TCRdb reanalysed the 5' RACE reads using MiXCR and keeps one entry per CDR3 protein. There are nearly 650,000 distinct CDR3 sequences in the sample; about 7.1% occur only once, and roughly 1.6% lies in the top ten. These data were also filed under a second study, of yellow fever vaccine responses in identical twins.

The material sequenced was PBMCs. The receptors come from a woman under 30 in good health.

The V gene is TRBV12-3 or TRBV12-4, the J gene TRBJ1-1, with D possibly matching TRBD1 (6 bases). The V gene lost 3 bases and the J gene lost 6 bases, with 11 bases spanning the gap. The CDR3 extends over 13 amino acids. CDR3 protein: CASSFGGLAEAFF. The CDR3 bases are TGTGCCAGCAGTTTCGGGGGGCTAGCTGAAGCTTTCTTT.

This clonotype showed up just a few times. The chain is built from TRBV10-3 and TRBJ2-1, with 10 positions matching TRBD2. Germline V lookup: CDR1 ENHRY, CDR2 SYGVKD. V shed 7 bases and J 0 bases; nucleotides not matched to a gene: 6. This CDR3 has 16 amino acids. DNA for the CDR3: TGTGCCATCATGGGCAGCGGGGGGGCCTCCTACAATGAGCAGTTCTTC. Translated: CAIMGSGGASYNEQFF.

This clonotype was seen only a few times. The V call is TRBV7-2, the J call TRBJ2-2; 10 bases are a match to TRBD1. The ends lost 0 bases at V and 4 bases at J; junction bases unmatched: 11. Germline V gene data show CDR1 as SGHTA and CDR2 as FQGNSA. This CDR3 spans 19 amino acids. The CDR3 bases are TGTGCCAGCAGCTTAGCTTACCGAGCGACAGGGGGCGGCACCGGGGAGCTGTTTTTT. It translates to CASSLAYRATGGGTGELFF.

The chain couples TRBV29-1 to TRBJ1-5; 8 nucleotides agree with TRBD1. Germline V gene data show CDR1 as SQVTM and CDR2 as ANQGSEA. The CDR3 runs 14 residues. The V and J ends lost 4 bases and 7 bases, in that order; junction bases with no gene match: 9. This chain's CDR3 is CSVGTGSGVQPQHF. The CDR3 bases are TGCAGCGTTGGGACAGGGTCGGGTGTGCAGCCCCAGCATTTT. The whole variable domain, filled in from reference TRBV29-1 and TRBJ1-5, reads SAVISQKPSRDICQRGTSLTIQCQVDSQVTMMFWYRQQPGQSLTLIATANQGSEATYESGFVIDKFPISRPNLTFSTLTVSNMSPEDSSIYLCSVGTGSGVQPQHFGDGTRLSIL.

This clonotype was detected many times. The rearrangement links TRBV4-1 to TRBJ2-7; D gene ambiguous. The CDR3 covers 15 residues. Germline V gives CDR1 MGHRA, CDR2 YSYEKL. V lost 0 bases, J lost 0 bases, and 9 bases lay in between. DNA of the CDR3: TGCGCCAGCAGCCAAGATGTCCAAAACTCCTACGAGCAGTACTTC. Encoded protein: CASSQDVQNSYEQYF.

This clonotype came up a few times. The CDR3 region has the DNA TGTGCCAGCAGCTCACCGGGGGCAGCGGGAGATACGCAGTATTTT. The encoded protein is CASSSPGAAGDTQYF. The chain recombines TRBV7-6 with TRBJ2-3, with D perhaps being TRBD1 or TRBD2 (6 bases each). Trimming shortened V by 4 bases and J by 5 bases, and 16 bases separated the two germline ends. Germline CDR1 and CDR2: SGHVS and FNYEAQ. This CDR3 comprises 15 residues.

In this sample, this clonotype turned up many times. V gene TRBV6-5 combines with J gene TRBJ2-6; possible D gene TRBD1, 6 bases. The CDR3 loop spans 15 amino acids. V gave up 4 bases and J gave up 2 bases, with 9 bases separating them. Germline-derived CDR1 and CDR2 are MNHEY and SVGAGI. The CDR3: CASSSQGAGANVLTF. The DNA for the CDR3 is TGTGCCAGCAGTTCACAGGGAGCTGGGGCCAACGTCCTGACTTTC.

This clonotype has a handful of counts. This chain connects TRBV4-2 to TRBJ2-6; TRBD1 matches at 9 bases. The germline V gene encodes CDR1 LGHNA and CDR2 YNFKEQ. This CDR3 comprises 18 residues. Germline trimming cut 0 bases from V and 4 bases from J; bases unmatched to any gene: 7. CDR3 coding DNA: TGTGCCAGCAGCCAAGAGAGTACAGGGGGCGCCGGGGCCAACGTCCTGACTTTC. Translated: CASSQESTGGAGANVLTF.

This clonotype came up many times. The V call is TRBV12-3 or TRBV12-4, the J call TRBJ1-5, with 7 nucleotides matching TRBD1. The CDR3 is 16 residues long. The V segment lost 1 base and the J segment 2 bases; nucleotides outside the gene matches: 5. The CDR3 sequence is CASSLGSGTGNQPQHF. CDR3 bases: TGTGCCAGCAGTTTAGGGTCAGGGACAGGCAATCAGCCCCAGCATTTT.

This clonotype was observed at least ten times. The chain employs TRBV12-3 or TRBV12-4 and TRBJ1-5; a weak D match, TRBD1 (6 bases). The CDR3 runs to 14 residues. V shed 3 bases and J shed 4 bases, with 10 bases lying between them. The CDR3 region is CASSFRGVNQPQHF. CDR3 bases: TGTGCCAGCAGTTTTAGGGGGGTTAATCAGCCCCAGCATTTT.

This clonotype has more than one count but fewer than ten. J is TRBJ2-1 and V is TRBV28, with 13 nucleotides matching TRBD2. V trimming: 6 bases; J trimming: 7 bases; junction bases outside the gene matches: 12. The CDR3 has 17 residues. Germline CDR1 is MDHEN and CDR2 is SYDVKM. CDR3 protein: CASSPRGTSGALNEQFF. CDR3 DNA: TGTGCCAGCAGCCCCCGGGGGACTAGCGGGGCTTTAAATGAGCAGTTCTTC. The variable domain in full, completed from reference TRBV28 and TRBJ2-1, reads DVKVTQSSRYLVKRTGEKVFLECVQDMDHENMFWYRQDPGLGLRLIYFSYDVKMKEKGDIPEGYSVSREKKERFSLILESASTNQTSMYLCASSPRGTSGALNEQFFGPGTRLTVL.

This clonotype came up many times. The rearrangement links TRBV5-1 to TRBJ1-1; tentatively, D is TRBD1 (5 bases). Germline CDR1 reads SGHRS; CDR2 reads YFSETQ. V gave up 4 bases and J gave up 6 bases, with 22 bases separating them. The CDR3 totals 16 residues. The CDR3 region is CASSRAGTEDMAEAFF. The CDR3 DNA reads TGCGCCAGCAGCAGAGCTGGGACCGAGGATATGGCTGAAGCTTTCTTT.

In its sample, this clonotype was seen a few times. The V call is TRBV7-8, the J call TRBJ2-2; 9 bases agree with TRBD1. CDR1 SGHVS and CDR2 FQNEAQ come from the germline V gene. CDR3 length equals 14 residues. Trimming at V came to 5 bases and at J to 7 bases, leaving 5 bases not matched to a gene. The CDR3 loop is CASSAWTGVGELFF. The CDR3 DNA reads TGTGCCAGCAGCGCCTGGACAGGGGTCGGGGAGCTGTTTTTT.

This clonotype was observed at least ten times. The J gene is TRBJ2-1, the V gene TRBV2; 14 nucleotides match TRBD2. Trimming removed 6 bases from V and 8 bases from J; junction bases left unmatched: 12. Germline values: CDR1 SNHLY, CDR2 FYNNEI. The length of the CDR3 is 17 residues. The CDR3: CASSLDPGLAGGHEQFF. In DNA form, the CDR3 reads TGTGCCAGCAGCCTGGACCCCGGACTAGCGGGGGGTCATGAGCAGTTCTTC.

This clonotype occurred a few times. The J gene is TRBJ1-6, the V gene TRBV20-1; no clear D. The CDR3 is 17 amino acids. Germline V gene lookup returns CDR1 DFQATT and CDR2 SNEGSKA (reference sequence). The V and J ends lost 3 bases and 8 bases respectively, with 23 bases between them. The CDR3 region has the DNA TGCAGTGCTAGTCCAACCGGGTTTTGGGGTGTAGATTCACCCCTCCACTTT. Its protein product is CSASPTGFWGVDSPLHF.

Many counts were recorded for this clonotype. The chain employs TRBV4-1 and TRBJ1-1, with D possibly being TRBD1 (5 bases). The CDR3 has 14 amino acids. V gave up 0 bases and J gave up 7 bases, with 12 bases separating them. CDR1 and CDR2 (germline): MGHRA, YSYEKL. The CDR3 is CASSQEGRAVEAFF. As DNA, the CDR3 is TGCGCCAGCAGCCAAGAAGGCAGGGCGGTTGAAGCTTTCTTT.

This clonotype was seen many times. CDR3 DNA sequence: TGTGCCAGCAGTTTGGGGCATTCGGGCCGAGTGGAGCAGTTCTTC. This encodes CASSLGHSGRVEQFF. The chain links TRBV12-3 or TRBV12-4 to TRBJ2-1, with a weak D call TRBD1 (5 bases). CDR3 length equals 15 residues. Between the trimmed V and J ends, which lost 3 bases and 10 bases, there was a span of 19 bases.

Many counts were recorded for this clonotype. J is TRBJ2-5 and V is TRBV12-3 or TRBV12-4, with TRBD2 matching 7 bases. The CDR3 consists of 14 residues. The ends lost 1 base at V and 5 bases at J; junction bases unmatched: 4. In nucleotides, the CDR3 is TGTGCCAGCAGTTTAGGACTAGCTCGGGAGACCCAGTACTTC. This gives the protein CASSLGLARETQYF.

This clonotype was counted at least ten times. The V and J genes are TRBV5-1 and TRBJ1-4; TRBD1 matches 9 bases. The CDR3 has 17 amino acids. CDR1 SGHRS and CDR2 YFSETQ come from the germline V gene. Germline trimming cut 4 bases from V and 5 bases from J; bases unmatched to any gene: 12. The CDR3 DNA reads TGCGCCAGCAGCCTAAAGGGACAGGGCGGACAGAATGAAAAACTGTTTTTT. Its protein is CASSLKGQGGQNEKLFF.

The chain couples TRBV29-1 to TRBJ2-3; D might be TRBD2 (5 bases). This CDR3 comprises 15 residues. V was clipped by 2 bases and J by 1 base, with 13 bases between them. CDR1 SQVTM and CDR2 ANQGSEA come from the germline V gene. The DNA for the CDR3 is TGCAGCGTTGAAACTAGTCCCTGGGGCACAGATACGCAGTATTTT. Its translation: CSVETSPWGTDTQYF.

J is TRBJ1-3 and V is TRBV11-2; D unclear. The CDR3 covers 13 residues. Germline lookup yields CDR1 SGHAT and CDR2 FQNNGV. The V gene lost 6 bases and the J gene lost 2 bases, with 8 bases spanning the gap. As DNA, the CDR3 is TGTGCCAGCAGTAAGGCGCCTGGAAACACCATATATTTT. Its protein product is CASSKAPGNTIYF. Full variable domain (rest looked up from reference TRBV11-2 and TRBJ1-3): EAGVAQSPRYKIIEKRQSVAFWCNPISGHATLYWYQQILGQGPKLLIQFQNNGVVDDSQLPKDRFSAERLKGVDSTLKIQPAKLEDSAVYLCASSKAPGNTIYFGEGSWLTVV.

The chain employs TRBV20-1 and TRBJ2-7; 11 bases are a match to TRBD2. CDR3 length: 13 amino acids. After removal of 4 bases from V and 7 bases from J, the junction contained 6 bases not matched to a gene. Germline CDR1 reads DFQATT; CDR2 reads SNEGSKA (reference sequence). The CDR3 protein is CSAILAGVGEQYF. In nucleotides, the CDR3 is TGCAGTGCTATACTAGCGGGAGTTGGGGAGCAGTACTTC.

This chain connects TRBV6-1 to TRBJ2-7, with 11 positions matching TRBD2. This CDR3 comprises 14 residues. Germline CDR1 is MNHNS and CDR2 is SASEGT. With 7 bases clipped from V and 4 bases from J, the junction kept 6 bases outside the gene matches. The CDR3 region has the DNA TGTGCCAGCATGCGGGGGACTAGCGGATACGAGCAGTACTTC. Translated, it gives CASMRGTSGYEQYF.

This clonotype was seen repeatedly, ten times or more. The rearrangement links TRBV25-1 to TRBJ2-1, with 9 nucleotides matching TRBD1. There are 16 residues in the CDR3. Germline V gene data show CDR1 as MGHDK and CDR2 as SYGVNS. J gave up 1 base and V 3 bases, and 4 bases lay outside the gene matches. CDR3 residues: CASSDPGQGSYNEQFF. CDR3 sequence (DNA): TGTGCCAGCAGTGACCCGGGACAGGGTTCCTACAATGAGCAGTTCTTC.

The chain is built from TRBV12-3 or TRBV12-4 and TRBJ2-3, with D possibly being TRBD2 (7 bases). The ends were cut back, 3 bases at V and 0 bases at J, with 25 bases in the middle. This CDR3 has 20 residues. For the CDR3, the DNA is TGTGCCAGCAGTTTTCAGTTTAAAAGGAGGGGGGGATCTAGCACAGATACGCAGTATTTT. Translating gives CASSFQFKRRGGSSTDTQYF.

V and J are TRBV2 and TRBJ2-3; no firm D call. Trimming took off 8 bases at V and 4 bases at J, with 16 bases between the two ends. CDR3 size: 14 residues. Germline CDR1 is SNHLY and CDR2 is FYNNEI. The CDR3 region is CASGTRPGPDTQYF. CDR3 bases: TGTGCCAGCGGTACGAGACCCGGACCAGATACGCAGTATTTT.

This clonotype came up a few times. CDR3 protein: CASSLDRGWNTEAFF. CDR3 bases: TGTGCCAGCAGCCTCGACAGGGGCTGGAACACTGAAGCTTTCTTT. The V and J genes are TRBV14 and TRBJ1-1, with 8 bases lining up with TRBD1. Per germline, CDR1 SGHDN and CDR2 FVKESK. The CDR3 loop spans 15 amino acids. V lost 4 bases to trimming and J lost 1 base; unmatched junction nucleotides: 5.

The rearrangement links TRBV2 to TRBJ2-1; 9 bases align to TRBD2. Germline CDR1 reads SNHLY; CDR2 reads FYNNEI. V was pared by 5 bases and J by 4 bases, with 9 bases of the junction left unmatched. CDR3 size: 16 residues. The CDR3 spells CASSPWTSASYNEQFF. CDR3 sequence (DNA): TGTGCCAGCAGTCCTTGGACTAGCGCCTCATACAATGAGCAGTTCTTC.

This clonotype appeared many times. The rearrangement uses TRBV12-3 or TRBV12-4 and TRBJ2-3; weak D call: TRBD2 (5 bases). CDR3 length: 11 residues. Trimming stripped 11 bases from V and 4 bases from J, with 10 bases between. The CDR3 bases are TGTGCCGTAGGGCGGGCAGATACGCAGTATTTT. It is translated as CAVGRADTQYF.